Given below is one T cell receptor beta chain in context. The junction departs from germline at one end; a sequencing error may be responsible. The data derive from a study of blood T cell repertoires in COVID-19. CDR1 is KGHDR, CDR2 SFDVKD, per germline. CDR3 length: 14 amino acids. Sequencing used immunoSEQ multiplex PCR; TCRdb keeps in-frame clones, though not all of them. The top ten hold 9.5% to 15% of the sample, which has 170,000 or so clones, about 86% seen once. The receptor was derived from a woman aged 70-85 years with COVID-19, enrolled during active disease. Material: peripheral blood. The rearrangement links TRBV24-1 to TRBJ2-3; D is perhaps TRBD2 (5 bases). The CDR3 DNA sequence: TGTGCCACCGGTGAGGGCGGGAGCACAGATACGCAGTATTTT. Translation: CATGEGGSTDTQYF.